The rows below give T cell receptor beta chains drawn from one sample of a study of regulatory dendritic cells for organ transplantation. These receptors have no known antigen. Using immunoSEQ multiplex PCR, the repertoire was profiled, and TCRdb retains in-frame clones only, with some absent. The sample has 15,000 to 20,000 clones, less than 80% seen once. The specimen sequenced was memory CD4+ T cells from blood cultured with regulatory dendritic cells. The receptors stem from a human donor in good health. Each CDR3 is given with its conserved first and last residue. A D gene is named only where the DNA matches it firmly. Part of the rows lack a size; the others show once, few, many or a class for expanded clones.

size: -
V: TRBV4-3
J: TRBJ1-3
D: -
DNA: TGCGCCAGCAGCCCCGGGACTTCTGGAAACACCATATATTTT
CDR3: CASSPGTSGNTIYF

size: -
V: TRBV12-1
J: TRBJ2-7
D: -
DNA: TGTGCCAGCAGCCACCCTTGGGTGGAGGGTTACGAGCAGTACTTC
CDR3: CASSHPWVEGYEQYF

size: -
V: TRBV9
J: TRBJ2-7
D: -
DNA: TGTGCCAGCAGCGTAGCTATGGATAGCGAGCAGTACTTC
CDR3: CASSVAMDSEQYF

size: few
V: TRBV4-3
J: TRBJ2-1
D: -
DNA: TGCGCCAGCAGCCAAGATTGGTCTGAGCAGTTCTTC
CDR3: CASSQDWSEQFF

size: -
V: TRBV18
J: TRBJ1-1
D: -
DNA: TGTGCCAGCTCACCACAGGGGACGAACACTGAAGCTTTCTTT
CDR3: CASSPQGTNTEAFF

size: -
V: TRBV5-4
J: TRBJ2-7
D: TRBD2
DNA: TGTGCCAGCAGCCGAATAGCGGGAGGGCCTGAAGAGCAGTACTTC
CDR3: CASSRIAGGPEEQYF

size: -
V: TRBV13
J: TRBJ2-7
D: TRBD2
DNA: TGTGCCAGCAGCCTCGCAAGCCAAAAACTAGCGGGGGGCGGAGGGAATCGCGAGCAGTACTTC
CDR3: CASSLASQKLAGGGGNREQYF

size: -
V: TRBV11-1
J: TRBJ1-1
D: -
DNA: TGTGCCAGCAGCCGGAGCATGAACACTGAAGCTTTCTTT
CDR3: CASSRSMNTEAFF

size: -
V: TRBV28
J: TRBJ2-1
D: -
DNA: TGTGCCAGCAGTACCCCGGGGAGCTCCTACAATGAGCAGTTCTTC
CDR3: CASSTPGSSYNEQFF

size: -
V: TRBV9
J: TRBJ2-7
D: TRBD2
DNA: TGTGCCAGCAGCGTAGGTGCCCTAGCGGGTACCTACGAGCAGTACTTC
CDR3: CASSVGALAGTYEQYF

size: -
V: TRBV19
J: TRBJ2-1
D: -
DNA: TGTGCCAGTAGGCAGGGCCATGAGCAGTTCTTC
CDR3: CASRQGHEQFF

size: few
V: TRBV2
J: TRBJ2-5
D: TRBD2
DNA: TGTGCCAGCATGGGACTAGCGGGAGACTCCCAGTACTTC
CDR3: CASMGLAGDSQYF

size: -
V: TRBV9
J: TRBJ2-5
D: TRBD2
DNA: TGTGCCAGCAGCGTAGGACTAGCGGGGGCCGCCGAAGGGACCCAGTACTTC
CDR3: CASSVGLAGAAEGTQYF

size: -
V: TRBV7-2
J: TRBJ2-3
D: -
DNA: TGTGCCAGCAGCTTATATGGAGATACGCAGTATTTT
CDR3: CASSLYGDTQYF

size: -
V: TRBV7-2
J: TRBJ1-1
D: -
DNA: TGTGCCAGCAGCTTGAACACTGAAGCTTTCTTT
CDR3: CASSLNTEAFF

size: -
V: TRBV11-2
J: TRBJ2-5
D: TRBD1
DNA: TGTGCCAGCAGCTTCGGGACAGGGGCTTTCGAGACCCAGTACTTC
CDR3: CASSFGTGAFETQYF

size: -
V: TRBV2
J: TRBJ1-2
D: -
DNA: TGTGCCAGCAGTGGAGACGGTATCTATGGCTACACCTTC
CDR3: CASSGDGIYGYTF

size: -
V: TRBV6-4
J: TRBJ1-6
D: TRBD1
DNA: TGTGCCAGCAGTGAAGGACAGGGGGGTTCACCCCTCCACTTT
CDR3: CASSEGQGGSPLHF

size: few
V: TRBV27
J: TRBJ1-4
D: TRBD1
DNA: TGTGCCAGCAGTTCCCTTCGATACCGGACAGGAAGGTCTCTTAATGAAAAACTGTTTTTT
CDR3: CASSSLRYRTGRSLNEKLFF

size: -
V: TRBV29-1
J: TRBJ2-3
D: -
DNA: TGCAGCGTCGAGGGCATCTCCAGCACAGATACGCAGTATTTT
CDR3: CSVEGISSTDTQYF

size: -
V: TRBV30
J: TRBJ1-2
D: TRBD1
DNA: TGTGCCTGGAGTAAGACAGGGGGCGACTATGGCTACACCTTC
CDR3: CAWSKTGGDYGYTF

size: once
V: TRBV5-1
J: TRBJ2-3
D: -
DNA: TGCGCCAGCAGCTTGTATGGTATAGGGGGGCCTACAGATACGCAGTATTTT
CDR3: CASSLYGIGGPTDTQYF

size: -
V: TRBV28
J: TRBJ2-7
D: TRBD1
DNA: TGTGCCAGCTTTACCGGGACAGGGGGCTACGAGCAGTACTTC
CDR3: CASFTGTGGYEQYF

size: -
V: TRBV28
J: TRBJ2-7
D: TRBD1
DNA: TGTGCCAGCAGTTTATCGGTGACAGGGAGCCACGAGCAGTACTTC
CDR3: CASSLSVTGSHEQYF

size: -
V: TRBV29-1
J: TRBJ2-3
D: -
DNA: TGCAGCGCTAGGGTCGGGGGCACAGATACGCAGTATTTT
CDR3: CSARVGGTDTQYF

size: -
V: TRBV10-3
J: TRBJ2-2
D: TRBD1
DNA: TGTGCCAGCAGAACCGGGACAGAAACCGGGGAGCTGTTTTTT
CDR3: CASRTGTETGELFF

size: -
V: TRBV2
J: TRBJ2-6
D: -
DNA: TGTGCCAGCCTAAGAGGGGACTCTGGGGCCAACGTCCTGACTTTC
CDR3: CASLRGDSGANVLTF

size: -
V: TRBV5-1
J: TRBJ2-5
D: -
DNA: TGCGCCAGCAGCTGGCGACTTTCAGGAGAGACCCAGTACTTC
CDR3: CASSWRLSGETQYF

size: once
V: TRBV18
J: TRBJ1-5
D: -
DNA: TGTGCCAGCTCACCAGGAAATAGCAATCAGCCCCAGCATTTT
CDR3: CASSPGNSNQPQHF

size: -
V: TRBV27
J: TRBJ2-3
D: TRBD2
DNA: TGTGCCAGCAGTTTTCGGGCACGGGGGGTGAGGGGCACAGATACGCAGTATTTT
CDR3: CASSFRARGVRGTDTQYF

size: -
V: TRBV30
J: TRBJ1-1
D: -
DNA: TGTGCCTGGAAACGAGGGGGGACTGAAGCTTTCTTT
CDR3: CAWKRGGTEAFF

size: -
V: TRBV5-8
J: TRBJ1-1
D: -
DNA: TGTGCCAGCAGCCCACAGGGTAGGAAGAACACTGAAGCTTTCTTT
CDR3: CASSPQGRKNTEAFF

size: -
V: TRBV6-6
J: TRBJ2-1
D: -
DNA: TGTGCCAGCAGTTACTCCCGGGTCTACAATGAGCAGTTCTTC
CDR3: CASSYSRVYNEQFF

size: -
V: TRBV18
J: TRBJ2-7
D: TRBD1
DNA: TGTGCCAGCTCATCGTCCCGGGACAGGGATTTTCCCTACGAGCAGTACTTC
CDR3: CASSSSRDRDFPYEQYF

size: -
V: TRBV25-1
J: TRBJ2-1
D: -
DNA: TGTGCCAGCCTACATTCACAACGGCAGTTCTTC
CDR3: CASLHSQRQFF

size: -
V: TRBV19
J: TRBJ1-2
D: TRBD1
DNA: TGTGCCAGTAGTACCGAACGGGACAGGGATAACTATGGCTACACCTTC
CDR3: CASSTERDRDNYGYTF

size: -
V: TRBV21-1
J: TRBJ2-7
D: -
DNA: TGTGCCAGCAGCAAAAGTCCAGGGCCGGGCCTTTACGAGCAGTACTTC
CDR3: CASSKSPGPGLYEQYF

size: once
V: TRBV7-8
J: TRBJ2-1
D: TRBD2
DNA: TGTGCCAGCAGCTTTAGCGGGGGGGATTACAATGAGCAGTTCTTC
CDR3: CASSFSGGDYNEQFF

size: -
V: TRBV4-2
J: TRBJ2-1
D: TRBD2
DNA: TGTGCCAGCAGCCAAGATCTCCTAGCGGGAAGTGGATACAATGAGCAGTTCTTC
CDR3: CASSQDLLAGSGYNEQFF

size: -
V: TRBV11-3
J: TRBJ2-3
D: -
DNA: TGTGCCAGCAGCGCGGACCCCACAACCGCAGATACGCAGTATTTT
CDR3: CASSADPTTADTQYF

size: once
V: TRBV4-3
J: TRBJ1-2
D: -
DNA: TGCGCCAGCAGCCAAGATCGGGGTGAGGGGGTGCTCTATGGCTACACCTTC
CDR3: CASSQDRGEGVLYGYTF

size: -
V: TRBV25-1
J: TRBJ2-2
D: -
DNA: TGTGCCAGCAGTGAATTTGTAGAGGCAGATTACACCGGGGAGCTGTTTTTT
CDR3: CASSEFVEADYTGELFF

size: -
V: TRBV11-2
J: TRBJ2-7
D: -
DNA: TGTGCCAGCAGCTACGGGGAGGAGCAGTACTTC
CDR3: CASSYGEEQYF

size: -
V: TRBV7-9
J: TRBJ2-5
D: -
DNA: TGTGCCAGCAGCCGGGACTGGGGCGGGACCCAGTACTTC
CDR3: CASSRDWGGTQYF